The next 26 T cell receptor beta chains were all read from a single sample in a study of T cells in narcolepsy. Profiled with immunoSEQ multiplex PCR; TCRdb holds only in-frame clones, not every one. The sample has 30,000 to 45,000 clones, approximately 85% seen once. The sequenced sample consisted of CD45RA- memory CD4+ T cells from PBMCs. The receptor source for this set is a human donor with narcolepsy.

CDR3 nucleotide sequence: TGTGCCACCAGCAAGGGCCCGGGGACAGATACGCAGTATTTT. Protein sequence: CATSKGPGTDTQYF. The V gene is TRBV15, the J gene TRBJ2-3; tentative D call: TRBD2 (5 bases). With 4 bases removed from V and 3 bases from J, the gap between germline ends came to 11 bases. The CDR3 has 14 amino acids. CDR1 and CDR2 from the germline V gene are LNHNV and YYDKDF (reference sequence).

The chain's CDR3 is CASSLAGGQGNGYTF. The CDR3 nucleotides read TGTGCCAGCAGCTTAGCAGGGGGACAGGGGAATGGCTACACCTTC. The V call is TRBV7-8, the J call TRBJ1-2; 10 positions match TRBD1. Germline lookup yields CDR1 SGHVS and CDR2 FQNEAQ. This CDR3 comprises 15 residues. V lost 0 bases and J lost 6; bases outside the gene matches: 4.

This chain links TRBV5-5 with TRBJ2-7; tentative D call: TRBD1 (6 bases). Deletions cut 2 bases from V and 6 bases from J, with 15 bases between. This CDR3 spans 14 amino acids. CDR1 and CDR2 (germline): SGHKS, YYEKEE (reference sequence). The CDR3 loop is CASSFELARGEQYF. The CDR3 DNA reads as TGTGCCAGCAGCTTCGAGCTGGCCAGGGGCGAGCAGTACTTC.

This clone was recorded once. V usage is TRBV6-6 and J usage is TRBJ2-7; D may be TRBD1 (5 bases). Germline V gene lookup returns CDR1 MNHNY and CDR2 SVGAGI (reference sequence). CDR3 length equals 14 residues. V lost 5 bases and J 2 bases, leaving 13 bases between the germline ends. This chain's CDR3 is CASSQYRSTYEQYF. Written as DNA, the CDR3 is TGTGCCAGCAGTCAATACAGGAGCACCTACGAGCAGTACTTC.

The rearrangement links TRBV12-5 to TRBJ1-1; TRBD1 agrees at 7 bases. Germline CDR1 reads LGHNT; CDR2 reads FRNRAP. With 5 bases clipped from V and 6 bases from J, the junction kept 6 bases outside the gene matches. The CDR3 runs 13 residues. The CDR3 reads CASGPTGAAEAFF. CDR3 sequence (DNA): TGTGCTAGTGGTCCCACAGGGGCGGCTGAAGCTTTCTTT.

The chain uses TRBV5-1 and TRBJ2-5; a weak D match, TRBD2 (6 bases). This CDR3 is built from 14 residues. V was trimmed by 2 bases and J by 2 bases, leaving 10 bases between them. Per germline, CDR1 SGHRS and CDR2 YFSETQ. In nucleotides, the CDR3 is TGCGCCAGCAGCTTTGGAGGGACGCAAGAGACCCAGTACTTC. It yields the protein CASSFGGTQETQYF.

V gene TRBV7-2 combines with J gene TRBJ2-7, with D unclear. The CDR3 covers 12 residues. The germline V gene has CDR1 SGHTA and CDR2 FQGNSA. V was shortened by 1 base and J by 6 bases, with 7 bases between the two germline ends. DNA for the CDR3: TGTGCCAGCAGCTTAGACGTCGCCGAGCAGTACTTC. This sequence encodes CASSLDVAEQYF. Filled out from reference TRBV7-2 and TRBJ2-7, the complete variable domain reads GAGVSQSPSNKVTEKGKDVELRCDPISGHTALYWYRQSLGQGLEFLIYFQGNSAPDKSGLPSDRFSAERTGGSVSTLTIQRTQQEDSAVYLCASSLDVAEQYFGPGTRLTVT.

The rearrangement links TRBV11-3 to TRBJ2-7, with 8 positions matching TRBD1. The J segment lost 1 base and the V segment lost 5 bases, leaving 4 bases of the junction unmatched. Germline CDR1 is SGHNT and CDR2 is YENEEA. The CDR3 consists of 14 residues. The CDR3 coding sequence is TGTGCCAGCAGCGATGGACAGGGATCCTACGAGCAGTACTTC. As protein: CASSDGQGSYEQYF. The full variable domain, in which reference TRBV11-3 and TRBJ2-7 provide the parts outside the CDR3, is EAGVVQSPRYKIIEKKQPVAFWCNPISGHNTLYWYLQNLGQGPELLIRYENEEAVDDSQLPKDRFSAERLKGVDSTLKIQPAELGDSAVYLCASSDGQGSYEQYFGPGTRLTVT.

The V and J genes are TRBV5-1 and TRBJ2-7, with 10 bases identical to TRBD1. This CDR3 is built from 15 residues. CDR1 and CDR2 from the germline V gene are SGHRS and YFSETQ. The junction had 7 bases not matched to a gene; V was cut back by 1 base and J by 6 bases. This CDR3 reads CASSLSGTGVFEQYF. The DNA of the CDR3 is TGCGCCAGCAGCTTGTCCGGGACAGGGGTTTTCGAGCAGTACTTC.

The chain recombines TRBV30 with TRBJ2-5; D not certain. The DNA end lines up better with TRBJ2-7; the J call may be wrong. The V gene's germline CDR1 is GTSNPN and CDR2 SVGIG (reference sequence). CDR3 length: 13 residues. The DNA of the CDR3 is TGTGCCTGGAGTATGGACGTATTCTACGAGCAGTACTTC. It yields the protein CAWSMDVFYEQYF.

V and J are TRBV7-2 and TRBJ1-2, with a tentative D call TRBD1 (5 bases). Trimming shortened V by 5 bases and J by 6 bases, and 16 bases separated the two germline ends. The CDR3 has 14 amino acids. CDR1 is SGHTA and CDR2 is FQGNSA in the germline V gene. CDR3 residues: CASSQIAGRDGYTF. The CDR3 nucleotides read TGTGCCAGCAGCCAGATAGCAGGGAGGGATGGCTACACCTTC.

The chain couples TRBV5-1 to TRBJ1-3; 9 bases line up with TRBD1. Germline lookup yields CDR1 SGHRS and CDR2 YFSETQ. After removal of 4 bases from V and 1 base from J, the junction contained 3 bases not matched to a gene. The CDR3 runs to 15 residues. The DNA for the CDR3 is TGCGCCAGCAGCCGGGACAGGGCTTCTGGAAACACCATATATTTT. It is translated as CASSRDRASGNTIYF. The complete variable domain, with remaining parts taken from reference TRBV5-1 and TRBJ1-3, reads KAGVTQTPRYLIKTRGQQVTLSCSPISGHRSVSWYQQTPGQGLQFLFEYFSETQRNKGNFPGRFSGRQFSNSRSEMNVSTLELGDSALYLCASSRDRASGNTIYFGEGSWLTVV.

The CDR3 DNA follows: TGTGCCAGCAGCTTGGAGAAGACCCAGTACTTC. Protein sequence: CASSLEKTQYF. This chain connects TRBV5-4 to TRBJ2-5; unclear D gene. The CDR3 spans 11 residues. Germline V gives CDR1 SGHNT, CDR2 YYREEE (reference sequence). The V gene lost 0 bases and the J gene lost 6 bases, with 3 bases spanning the gap.

The chain carries TRBV30 and TRBJ1-1, with D unclear. The CDR3 loop spans 13 amino acids. From germline, CDR1 is GTSNPN and CDR2 SVGIG (reference sequence). V was shortened by 5 bases and J by 0 bases, with 10 bases between the two germline ends. The CDR3 is CAWRAGMNTEAFF. CDR3 coding DNA: TGTGCCTGGCGGGCGGGTATGAACACTGAAGCTTTCTTT.

The genes are TRBV5-1 and TRBJ2-5; perhaps TRBD2 as D (6 bases). CDR1 is SGHRS and CDR2 is YFSETQ in the germline V gene. The CDR3 runs to 13 residues. V lost 4 bases and J lost 5, with 12 bases in between. The chain's CDR3 is CASSLTREETQYF. CDR3 bases: TGCGCCAGCAGCCTAACACGGGAGGAGACCCAGTACTTC.

V gene TRBV4-1 combines with J gene TRBJ2-1, with D perhaps TRBD1 (5 bases). The V gene's germline CDR1 is MGHRA and CDR2 YSYEKL. Trimming removed 1 base at V and 0 bases at J, with 7 bases between. This CDR3 has 15 amino acids. The CDR3 nucleotides are TGCGCCAGCAGCCAAGCAGGGAACTCCTACAATGAGCAGTTCTTC. This encodes CASSQAGNSYNEQFF.

The chain couples TRBV30 to TRBJ1-1; D is perhaps TRBD1 (5 bases). V lost 4 bases, J lost 8 bases, and 17 bases lay in between. From germline, CDR1 is GTSNPN and CDR2 SVGIG (reference sequence). The CDR3 contains 13 residues. The DNA of the CDR3 is TGTGCCTGGACCCCTAGGCGGGAGGGGGAAGCTTTCTTT. This encodes CAWTPRREGEAFF.

The V gene is TRBV25-1, the J gene TRBJ1-6, with 7 nucleotides matching TRBD1. The V segment lost 2 bases and the J segment 6 bases; nucleotides outside the gene matches: 4. This CDR3 region has 15 residues. In germline, CDR1 is MGHDK, CDR2 SYGVNS. CDR3 loop: CASSERQGTNSPLHF. CDR3 sequence (DNA): TGTGCCAGCAGTGAACGACAGGGAACTAATTCACCCCTCCACTTT.

This sequence joins TRBV6-6 and TRBJ1-3; TRBD1 agrees at 9 bases. This CDR3 has 16 amino acids. Looked up from germline, CDR1 is MNHNY and CDR2 is SVGAGI (reference sequence). Unmatched junction bases numbered 4, after V lost 4 bases and J lost 0 bases. CDR3: CASSLGTGISGNTIYF. The CDR3 bases are TGTGCCAGCAGTTTAGGGACAGGGATCTCTGGAAACACCATATATTTT.

The V and J genes are TRBV4-2 and TRBJ2-3, with a possible D match to TRBD2 (6 bases). This CDR3 is built from 15 residues. V gave up 0 bases and J gave up 9 bases, with 16 bases separating them. The germline V gene encodes CDR1 LGHNA and CDR2 YNFKEQ. The CDR3 nucleotides are TGTGCCAGCAGCCAAGACCCCTCGGGAGTGGGAACGCAGTATTTT. It codes for CASSQDPSGVGTQYF.

The chain recombines TRBV6-1 with TRBJ2-3; the D gene is possibly TRBD2 (6 bases). V lost 2 bases and J 3 bases, leaving 15 bases between the germline ends. Germline loops: CDR1 MNHNS, CDR2 SASEGT. CDR3 length: 16 amino acids. The CDR3 region has the DNA TGTGCCAGCAGTGAATGGAGGGGAATGGGGACAGATACGCAGTATTTT. Protein product: CASSEWRGMGTDTQYF.

This clone has just a few counts. CDR3 sequence (DNA): TGTGCCAGCAGCTCCCTATACGAGCAGTACTTC. Its protein is CASSSLYEQYF. The J gene is TRBJ2-7, the V gene TRBV7-2; D uncertain. From germline, CDR1 is SGHTA and CDR2 FQGNSA. V lost 4 bases, J lost 4 bases, and 5 bases lay in between. CDR3 length equals 11 residues.

This chain joins TRBV19 and TRBJ1-2; perhaps TRBD1 as D (5 bases). The CDR3 extends over 16 amino acids. The V end was cut by 0 bases, the J end by 5 bases, with 16 bases between. The germline CDR1 and CDR2 sequences are LNHDA and SQIVND (reference sequence). The CDR3 sequence: CASSIDVEGDGYGYTF. CDR3 DNA sequence: TGTGCCAGTAGTATAGATGTCGAAGGGGATGGTTATGGCTACACCTTC. Filled out from reference TRBV19 and TRBJ1-2, the complete variable domain reads DGGITQSPKYLFRKEGQNVTLSCEQNLNHDAMYWYRQDPGQGLRLIYYSQIVNDFQKGDIAEGYSVSREKKESFPLTVTSAQKNPTAFYLCASSIDVEGDGYGYTFGSGTRLTVV.

V usage is TRBV2 and J usage is TRBJ1-2; 7 nucleotides line up with TRBD1. With 5 bases clipped from V and 8 bases from J, the junction kept 8 bases outside the gene matches. The CDR3 runs to 13 residues. The germline CDR1 and CDR2 sequences are SNHLY and FYNNEI. The CDR3 here is CASSRTGAGGYTF. In DNA, the CDR3 is TGTGCCAGCAGTCGGACAGGTGCAGGAGGCTACACCTTC. Drawing the rest from reference TRBV2 and TRBJ1-2, the complete variable domain is EPEVTQTPSHQVTQMGQEVILRCVPISNHLYFYWYRQILGQKVEFLVSFYNNEISEKSEIFDDQFSVERPDGSNFTLKIRSTKLEDSAMYFCASSRTGAGGYTFGSGTRLTVV.

Note on this clone: The same CDR3 also results from other DNA sequences found in this sample. This rearrangement joins TRBV18 to TRBJ1-1; D ambiguous. CDR1 and CDR2 from the germline V gene are KGHSH and LQKENI. CDR3 length equals 13 residues. V was shortened by 2 bases and J by 11 bases, with 15 bases between the two germline ends. The DNA of the CDR3 is TGTGCCAGCTCACCATCCGACACTCGAGGGGCTTTCTTT. Its protein is CASSPSDTRGAFF.

V is TRBV7-2 and J is TRBJ1-5; D is undetermined. The germline gives CDR1 SGHTA, CDR2 FQGNSA. This CDR3 has 13 residues. Trimming stripped 1 base from V and 15 bases from J, with 16 bases between. CDR3: CASSLGSGSLPHF. The CDR3 coding sequence is TGTGCCAGCAGCTTAGGGAGTGGCTCCCTCCCGCATTTT.